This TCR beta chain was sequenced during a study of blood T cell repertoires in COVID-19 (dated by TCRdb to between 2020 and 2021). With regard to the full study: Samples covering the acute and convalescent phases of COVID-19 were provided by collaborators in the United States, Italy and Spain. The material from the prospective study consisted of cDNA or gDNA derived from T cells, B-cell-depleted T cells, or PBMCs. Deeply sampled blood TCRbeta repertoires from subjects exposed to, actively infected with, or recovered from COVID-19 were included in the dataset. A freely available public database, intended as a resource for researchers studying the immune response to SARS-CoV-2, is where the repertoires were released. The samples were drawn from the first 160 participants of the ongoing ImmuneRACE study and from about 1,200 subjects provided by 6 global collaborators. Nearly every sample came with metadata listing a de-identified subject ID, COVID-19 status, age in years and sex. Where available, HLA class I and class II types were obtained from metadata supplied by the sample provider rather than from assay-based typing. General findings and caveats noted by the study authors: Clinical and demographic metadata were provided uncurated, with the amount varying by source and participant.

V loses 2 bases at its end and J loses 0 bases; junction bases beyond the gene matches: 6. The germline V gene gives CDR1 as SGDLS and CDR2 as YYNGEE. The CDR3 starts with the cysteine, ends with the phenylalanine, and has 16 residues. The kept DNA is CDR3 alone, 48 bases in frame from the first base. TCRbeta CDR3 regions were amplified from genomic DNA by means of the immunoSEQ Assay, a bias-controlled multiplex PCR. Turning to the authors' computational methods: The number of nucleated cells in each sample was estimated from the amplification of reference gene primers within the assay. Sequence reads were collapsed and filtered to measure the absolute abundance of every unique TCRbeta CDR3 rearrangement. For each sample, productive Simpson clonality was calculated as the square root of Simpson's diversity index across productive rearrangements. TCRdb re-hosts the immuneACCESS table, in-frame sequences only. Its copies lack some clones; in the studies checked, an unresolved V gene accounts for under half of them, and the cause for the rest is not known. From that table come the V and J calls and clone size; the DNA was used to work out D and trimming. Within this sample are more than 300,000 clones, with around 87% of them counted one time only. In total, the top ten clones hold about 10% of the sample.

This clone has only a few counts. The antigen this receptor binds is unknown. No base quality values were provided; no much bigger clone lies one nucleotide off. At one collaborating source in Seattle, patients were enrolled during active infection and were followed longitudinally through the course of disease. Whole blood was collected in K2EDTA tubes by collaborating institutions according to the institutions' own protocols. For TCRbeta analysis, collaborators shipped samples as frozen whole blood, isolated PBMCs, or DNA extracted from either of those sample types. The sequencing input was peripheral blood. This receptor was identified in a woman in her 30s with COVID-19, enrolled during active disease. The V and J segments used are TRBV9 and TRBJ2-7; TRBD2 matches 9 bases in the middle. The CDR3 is CASSVSGSYGSYEQYF. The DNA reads TGTGCCAGCAGCGTTAGCGGGAGCTATGGCTCCTACGAGCAGTACTTC.